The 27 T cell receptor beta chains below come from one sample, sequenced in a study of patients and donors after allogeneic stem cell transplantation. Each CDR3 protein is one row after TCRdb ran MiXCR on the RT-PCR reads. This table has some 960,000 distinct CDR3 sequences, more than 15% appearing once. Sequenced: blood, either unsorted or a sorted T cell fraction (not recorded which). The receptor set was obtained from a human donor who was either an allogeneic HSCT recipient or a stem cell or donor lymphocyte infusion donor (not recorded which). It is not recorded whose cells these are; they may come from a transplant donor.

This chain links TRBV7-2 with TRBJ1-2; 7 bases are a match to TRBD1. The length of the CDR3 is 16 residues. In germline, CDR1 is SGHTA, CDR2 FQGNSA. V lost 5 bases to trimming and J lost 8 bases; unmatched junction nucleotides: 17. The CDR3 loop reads CASSGYQQGRLSGYTF. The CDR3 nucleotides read TGTGCCAGCAGCGGATACCAACAGGGGCGTCTCAGCGGCTACACCTTC.

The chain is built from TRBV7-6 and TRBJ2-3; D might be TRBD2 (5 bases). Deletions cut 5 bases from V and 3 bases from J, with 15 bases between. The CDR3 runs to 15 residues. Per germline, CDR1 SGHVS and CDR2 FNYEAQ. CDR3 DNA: TGTGCCAGCAGCCATTCGGGGTGGGAAACAGATACGCAGTATTTT. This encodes CASSHSGWETDTQYF.

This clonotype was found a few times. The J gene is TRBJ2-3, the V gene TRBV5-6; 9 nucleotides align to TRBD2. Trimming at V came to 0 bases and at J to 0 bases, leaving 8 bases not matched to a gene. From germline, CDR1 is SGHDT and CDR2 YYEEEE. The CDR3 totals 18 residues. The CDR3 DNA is TGTGCCAGCAGCTTGGGAAGCGGGAGGTCGCGGAGCACAGATACGCAGTATTTT. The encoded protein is CASSLGSGRSRSTDTQYF.

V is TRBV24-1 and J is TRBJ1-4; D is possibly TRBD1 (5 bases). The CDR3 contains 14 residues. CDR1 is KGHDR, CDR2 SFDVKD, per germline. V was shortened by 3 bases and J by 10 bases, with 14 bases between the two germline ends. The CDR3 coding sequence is TGTGCCACCAGTGATGCAGGGAAGAGAGCAAAACTGTTTTTT. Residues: CATSDAGKRAKLFF.

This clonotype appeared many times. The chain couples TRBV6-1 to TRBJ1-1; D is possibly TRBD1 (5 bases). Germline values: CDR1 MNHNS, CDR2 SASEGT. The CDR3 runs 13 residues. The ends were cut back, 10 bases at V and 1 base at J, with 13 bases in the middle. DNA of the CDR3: TGTGCCATCTTCAGGGTGGGGAACACTGAAGCTTTCTTT. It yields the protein CAIFRVGNTEAFF.

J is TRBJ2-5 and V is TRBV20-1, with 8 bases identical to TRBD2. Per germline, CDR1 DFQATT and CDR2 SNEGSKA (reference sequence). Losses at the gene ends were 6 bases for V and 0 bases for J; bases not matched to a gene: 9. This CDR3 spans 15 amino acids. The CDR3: CSAAEFSGNQETQYF. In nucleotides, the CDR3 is TGCAGTGCCGCAGAATTTAGCGGGAACCAAGAGACCCAGTACTTC.

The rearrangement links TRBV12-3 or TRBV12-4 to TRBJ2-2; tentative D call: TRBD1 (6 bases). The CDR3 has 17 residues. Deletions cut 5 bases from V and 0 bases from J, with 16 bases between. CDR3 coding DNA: TGTGCCAGCAGTCAAGGGACAAGGCAGCCGAACACCGGGGAGCTGTTTTTT. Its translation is CASSQGTRQPNTGELFF.

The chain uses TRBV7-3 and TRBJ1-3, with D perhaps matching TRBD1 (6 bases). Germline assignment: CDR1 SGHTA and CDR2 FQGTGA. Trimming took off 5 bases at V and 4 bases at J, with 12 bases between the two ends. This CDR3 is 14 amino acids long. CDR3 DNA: TGTGCCAGCAGCCTCGGACAGTTGGGAAACACCATATATTTT. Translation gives CASSLGQLGNTIYF.

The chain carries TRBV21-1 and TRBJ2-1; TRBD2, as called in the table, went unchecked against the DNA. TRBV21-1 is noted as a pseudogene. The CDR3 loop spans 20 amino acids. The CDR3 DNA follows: TGTGCCAGCAGCAAAGGCGAAATGGGCGGGAGTGGCCAATCCTACAATGAGCAGTTCTTC. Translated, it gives CASSKGEMGGSGQSYNEQFF.

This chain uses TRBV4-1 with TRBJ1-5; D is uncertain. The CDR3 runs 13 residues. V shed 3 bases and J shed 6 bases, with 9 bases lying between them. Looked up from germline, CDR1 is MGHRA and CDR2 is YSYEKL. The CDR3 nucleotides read TGCGCCAGCAGCCAGCCCTCGGGTCAGCCCCAGCATTTT. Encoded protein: CASSQPSGQPQHF.

The chain's CDR3 is CASSFLDDSSYEQYF. Here the CDR3 DNA reads TGTGCCAGCAGTTTCCTCGACGATTCTTCCTACGAGCAGTACTTC. The chain carries TRBV12-3 or TRBV12-4 and TRBJ2-7; D uncertain. CDR3 length: 15 residues. V lost 3 bases and J lost 1, with 13 bases in between.

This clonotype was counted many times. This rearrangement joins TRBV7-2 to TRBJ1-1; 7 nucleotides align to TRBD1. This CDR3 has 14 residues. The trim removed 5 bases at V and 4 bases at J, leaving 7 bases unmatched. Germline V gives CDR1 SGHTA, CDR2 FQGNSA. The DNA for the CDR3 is TGTGCCAGCAGCCAAGGGGGCGCGGGCACTGAAGCTTTCTTT. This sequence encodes CASSQGGAGTEAFF.

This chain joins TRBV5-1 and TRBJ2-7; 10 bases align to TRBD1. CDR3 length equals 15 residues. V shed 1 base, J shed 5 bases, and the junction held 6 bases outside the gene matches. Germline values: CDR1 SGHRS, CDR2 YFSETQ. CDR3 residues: CASSLKDRGMNEQYF. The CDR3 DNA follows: TGCGCCAGCAGCTTGAAGGACAGGGGGATGAACGAGCAGTACTTC.

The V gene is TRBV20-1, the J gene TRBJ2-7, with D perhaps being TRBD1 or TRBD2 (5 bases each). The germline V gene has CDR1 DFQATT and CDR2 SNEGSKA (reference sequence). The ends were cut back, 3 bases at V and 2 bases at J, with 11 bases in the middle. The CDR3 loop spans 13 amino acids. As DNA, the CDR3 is TGCAGTGCTAGGGGGGTATCCACCTACGAGCAGTACTTC. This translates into CSARGVSTYEQYF.

CDR3 residues: CSARGTGNSPLHF. The CDR3, as DNA: TGCAGTGCTAGGGGGACCGGTAATTCACCCCTCCACTTT. The chain carries TRBV20-1 and TRBJ1-6; D is perhaps TRBD1 (5 bases). This CDR3 contains 13 residues. V shed 3 bases and J shed 6 bases, with 9 bases lying between them. Germline assignment: CDR1 DFQATT and CDR2 SNEGSKA (reference sequence).

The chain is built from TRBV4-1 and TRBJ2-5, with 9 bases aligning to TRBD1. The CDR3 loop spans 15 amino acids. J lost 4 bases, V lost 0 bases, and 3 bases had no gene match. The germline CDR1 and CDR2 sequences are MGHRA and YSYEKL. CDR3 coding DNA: TGCGCCAGCAGCCAAGATGGGACAGGGCCAGAGACCCAGTACTTC. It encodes CASSQDGTGPETQYF.

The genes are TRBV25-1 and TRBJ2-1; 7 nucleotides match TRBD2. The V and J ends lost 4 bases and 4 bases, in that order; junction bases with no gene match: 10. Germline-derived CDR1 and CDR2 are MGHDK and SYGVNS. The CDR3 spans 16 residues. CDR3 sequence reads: CASSASRGVSYNEQFF. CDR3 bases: TGTGCCAGCAGTGCAAGTCGGGGGGTTTCTTACAATGAGCAGTTCTTC.

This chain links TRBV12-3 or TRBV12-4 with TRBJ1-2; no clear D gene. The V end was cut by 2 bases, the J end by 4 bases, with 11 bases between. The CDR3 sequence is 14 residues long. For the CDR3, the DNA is TGTGCCAGCAGTTTAAAGGCCAGATCCTATGGCTACACCTTC. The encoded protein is CASSLKARSYGYTF.

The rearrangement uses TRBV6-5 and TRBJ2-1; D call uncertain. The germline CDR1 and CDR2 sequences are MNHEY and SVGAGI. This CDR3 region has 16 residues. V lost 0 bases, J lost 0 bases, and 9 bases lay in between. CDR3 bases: TGTGCCAGCAGTTACTCGGATAAGGGCTCCTACAATGAGCAGTTCTTC. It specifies CASSYSDKGSYNEQFF.

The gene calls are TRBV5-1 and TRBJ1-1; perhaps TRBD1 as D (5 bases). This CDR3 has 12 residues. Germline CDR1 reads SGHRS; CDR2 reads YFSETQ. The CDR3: CPSRGRSTEAFF. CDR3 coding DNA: TGCCCTAGTCGGGGACGAAGCACTGAAGCTTTCTTT.

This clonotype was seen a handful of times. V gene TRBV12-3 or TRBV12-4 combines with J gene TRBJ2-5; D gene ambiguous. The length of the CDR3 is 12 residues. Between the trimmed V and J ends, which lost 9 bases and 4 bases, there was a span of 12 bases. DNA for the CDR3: TGTGCCAGTCACCGCCCGGGAGAGACCCAGTACTTC. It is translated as CASHRPGETQYF.

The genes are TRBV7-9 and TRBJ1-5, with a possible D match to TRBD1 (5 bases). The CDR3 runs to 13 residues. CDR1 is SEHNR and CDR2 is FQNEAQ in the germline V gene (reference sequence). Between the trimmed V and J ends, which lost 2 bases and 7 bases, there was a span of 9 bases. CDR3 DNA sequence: TGTGCCAGCAGCTTACAAGAGGGGCAGCCCCAGCATTTT. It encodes CASSLQEGQPQHF. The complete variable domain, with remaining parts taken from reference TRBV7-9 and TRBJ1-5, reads DTGVSQNPRHKITKRGQNVTFRCDPISEHNRLYWYRQTLGQGPEFLTYFQNEAQLEKSRLLSDRFSAERPKGSFSTLEIQRTEQGDSAMYLCASSLQEGQPQHFGDGTRLSIL.

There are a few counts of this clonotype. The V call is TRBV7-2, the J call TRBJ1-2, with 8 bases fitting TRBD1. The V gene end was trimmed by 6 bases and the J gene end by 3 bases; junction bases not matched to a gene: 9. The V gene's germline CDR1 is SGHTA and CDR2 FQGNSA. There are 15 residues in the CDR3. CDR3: CASRFRGLVDYGYTF. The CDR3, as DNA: TGTGCCAGCAGATTCAGGGGGCTGGTGGACTATGGCTACACCTTC.

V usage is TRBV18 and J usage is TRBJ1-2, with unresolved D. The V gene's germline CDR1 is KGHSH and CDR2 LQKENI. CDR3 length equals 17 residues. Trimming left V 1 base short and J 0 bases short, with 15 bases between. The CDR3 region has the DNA TGTGCCAGCTCACCACAAGAGGTGACCTGGGCTAACTATGGCTACACCTTC. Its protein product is CASSPQEVTWANYGYTF.

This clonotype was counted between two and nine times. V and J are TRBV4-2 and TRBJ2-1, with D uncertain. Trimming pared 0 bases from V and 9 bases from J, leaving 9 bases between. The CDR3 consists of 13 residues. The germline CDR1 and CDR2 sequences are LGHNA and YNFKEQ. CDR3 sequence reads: CASSQDGPVEQFF. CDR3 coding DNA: TGTGCCAGCAGCCAAGATGGGCCAGTTGAGCAGTTCTTC.

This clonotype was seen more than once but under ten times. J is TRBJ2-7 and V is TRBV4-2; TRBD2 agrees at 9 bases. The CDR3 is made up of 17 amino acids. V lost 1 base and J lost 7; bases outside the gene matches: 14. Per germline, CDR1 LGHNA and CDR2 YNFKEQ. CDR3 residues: CASSQGRIAGVEGEQYF. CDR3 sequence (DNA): TGTGCCAGCAGCCAAGGGAGAATAGCGGGAGTGGAGGGTGAGCAGTACTTC.

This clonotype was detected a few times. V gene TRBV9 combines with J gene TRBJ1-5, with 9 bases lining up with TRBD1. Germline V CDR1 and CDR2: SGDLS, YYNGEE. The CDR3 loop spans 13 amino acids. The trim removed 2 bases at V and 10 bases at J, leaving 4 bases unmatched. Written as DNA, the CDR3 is TGTGCCAGCAGCGTTGGGGGACAGGGACCCCAGCATTTT. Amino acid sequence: CASSVGGQGPQHF.